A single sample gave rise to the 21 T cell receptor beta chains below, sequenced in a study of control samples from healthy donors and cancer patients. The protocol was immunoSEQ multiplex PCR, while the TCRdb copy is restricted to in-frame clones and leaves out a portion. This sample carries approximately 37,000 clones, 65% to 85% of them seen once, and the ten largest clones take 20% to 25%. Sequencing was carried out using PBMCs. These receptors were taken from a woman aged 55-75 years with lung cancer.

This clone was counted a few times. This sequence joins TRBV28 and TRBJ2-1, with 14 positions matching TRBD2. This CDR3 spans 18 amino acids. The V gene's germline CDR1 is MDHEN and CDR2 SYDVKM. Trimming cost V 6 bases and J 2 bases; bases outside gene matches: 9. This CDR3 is CASSTGTSGRITYNEQFF. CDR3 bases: TGTGCCAGCAGCACCGGGACTAGCGGGAGAATAACCTACAATGAGCAGTTCTTC.

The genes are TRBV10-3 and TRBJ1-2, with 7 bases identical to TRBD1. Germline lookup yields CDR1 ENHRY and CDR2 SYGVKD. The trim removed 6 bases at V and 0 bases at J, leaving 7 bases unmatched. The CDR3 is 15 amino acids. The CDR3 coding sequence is TGTGCCATCAGCTCCTATGGGACAGCTAACTATGGCTACACCTTC. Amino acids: CAISSYGTANYGYTF.

CDR3 region: CAWDRPAEGNTIYF. CDR3 bases: TGTGCCTGGGACCGCCCAGCGGAGGGAAACACCATATATTTT. The J gene is TRBJ1-3, the V gene TRBV30; D call uncertain. The CDR3 runs 14 residues. Germline lookup yields CDR1 GTSNPN and CDR2 SVGIG (reference sequence). V lost 5 bases and J 4 bases, leaving 15 bases between the germline ends.

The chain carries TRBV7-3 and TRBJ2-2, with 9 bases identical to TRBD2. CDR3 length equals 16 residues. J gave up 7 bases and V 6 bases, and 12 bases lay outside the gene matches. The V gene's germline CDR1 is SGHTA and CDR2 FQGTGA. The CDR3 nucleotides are TGTGCCAGCAGTCTGCAGGCTAGCGGGAAACACGGGGAGCTGTTTTTT. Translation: CASSLQASGKHGELFF.

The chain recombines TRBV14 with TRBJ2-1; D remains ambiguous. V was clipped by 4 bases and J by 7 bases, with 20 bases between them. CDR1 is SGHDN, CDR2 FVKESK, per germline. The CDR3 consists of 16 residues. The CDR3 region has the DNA TGTGCCAGCAGCCCTTTCTCCTGGGCTTTGGAGAATGAGCAGTTCTTC. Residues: CASSPFSWALENEQFF. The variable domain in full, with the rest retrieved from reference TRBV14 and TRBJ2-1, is EAGVTQFPSHSVIEKGQTVTLRCDPISGHDNLYWYRRVMGKEIKFLLHFVKESKQDESGMPNNRFLAERTGGTYSTLKVQPAELEDSGVYFCASSPFSWALENEQFFGPGTRLTVL.

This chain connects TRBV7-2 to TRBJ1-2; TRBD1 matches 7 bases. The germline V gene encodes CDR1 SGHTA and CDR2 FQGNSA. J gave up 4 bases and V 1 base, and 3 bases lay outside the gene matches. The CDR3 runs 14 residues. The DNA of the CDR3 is TGTGCCAGCAGCTTAGATCCAGGGGGCTATGGCTACACCTTC. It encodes CASSLDPGGYGYTF.

This CDR3 is CASRDIRYEQYF. In DNA, the CDR3 is TGTGCCAGCAGGGACATACGCTACGAGCAGTACTTC. This sequence joins TRBV2 and TRBJ2-7; weak D call: TRBD1 (5 bases). V lost 6 bases and J 3 bases, leaving 9 bases between the germline ends. The germline V gene has CDR1 SNHLY and CDR2 FYNNEI. The CDR3 consists of 12 residues. Looking up the rest from reference TRBV2 and TRBJ2-7 gives the full variable domain: EPEVTQTPSHQVTQMGQEVILRCVPISNHLYFYWYRQILGQKVEFLVSFYNNEISEKSEIFDDQFSVERPDGSNFTLKIRSTKLEDSAMYFCASRDIRYEQYFGPGTRLTVT.

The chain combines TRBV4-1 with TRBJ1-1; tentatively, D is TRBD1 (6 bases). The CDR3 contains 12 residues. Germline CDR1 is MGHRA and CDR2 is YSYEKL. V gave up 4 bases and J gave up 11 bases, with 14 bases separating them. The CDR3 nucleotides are TGCGCCAGCAGCCCTCTAGGGGGGTCGGCTTTCTTT. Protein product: CASSPLGGSAFF.

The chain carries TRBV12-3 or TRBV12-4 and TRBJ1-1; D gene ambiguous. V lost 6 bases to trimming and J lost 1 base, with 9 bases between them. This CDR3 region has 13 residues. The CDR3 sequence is CASRVRENTEAFF. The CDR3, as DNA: TGTGCCAGCAGGGTAAGAGAGAACACTGAAGCTTTCTTT.

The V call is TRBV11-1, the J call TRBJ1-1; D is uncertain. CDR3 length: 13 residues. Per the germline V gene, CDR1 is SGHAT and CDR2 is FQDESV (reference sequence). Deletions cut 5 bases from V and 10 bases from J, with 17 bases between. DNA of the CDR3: TGTGCCAGCAGCCACGCGGATGTGGAGGTAGCTTTCTTT. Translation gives CASSHADVEVAFF.

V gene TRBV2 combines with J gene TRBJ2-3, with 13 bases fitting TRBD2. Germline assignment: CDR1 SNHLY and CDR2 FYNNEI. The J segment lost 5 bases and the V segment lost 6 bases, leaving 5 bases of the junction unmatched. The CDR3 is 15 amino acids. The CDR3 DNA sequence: TGTGCCAGCAGGGAACTAGCGGGGGGGGAAGATACGCAGTATTTT. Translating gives CASRELAGGEDTQYF.

CDR3 sequence (DNA): TGCGCCAGCAGTGAGAGCCAGGGCAAAGCTTTCTTT. The encoded protein is CASSESQGKAFF. V is TRBV10-1 and J is TRBJ1-1, with D perhaps matching TRBD1 (5 bases). Germline V lookup: CDR1 WNHNN, CDR2 SYGVQD (reference sequence). V lost 2 bases, J lost 9 bases, and 10 bases lay in between. The CDR3 spans 12 residues.

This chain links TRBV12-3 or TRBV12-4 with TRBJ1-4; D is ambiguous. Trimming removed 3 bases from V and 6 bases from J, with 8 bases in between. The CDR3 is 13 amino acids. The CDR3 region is CASSLNSHEKLFF. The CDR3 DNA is TGTGCCAGCAGTTTGAACAGTCATGAAAAACTGTTTTTT.

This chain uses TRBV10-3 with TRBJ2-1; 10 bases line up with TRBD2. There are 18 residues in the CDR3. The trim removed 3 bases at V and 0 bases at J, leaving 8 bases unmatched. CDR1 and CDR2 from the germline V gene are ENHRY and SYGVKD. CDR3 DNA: TGTGCCATCAGTGATACCCCAGCGGGAGGGAGCTCCTACAATGAGCAGTTCTTC. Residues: CAISDTPAGGSSYNEQFF.

This CDR3 reads CASSPQRDRHTEAFF. The CDR3 DNA sequence: TGTGCCAGCAGCCCGCAGCGGGACAGACACACTGAAGCTTTCTTT. The chain combines TRBV7-8 with TRBJ1-1; TRBD1 agrees at 7 bases. The CDR3 loop spans 15 amino acids. V shed 5 bases, J shed 3 bases, and the junction held 9 bases outside the gene matches. Germline V gene sequence: CDR1 SGHVS, CDR2 FQNEAQ.

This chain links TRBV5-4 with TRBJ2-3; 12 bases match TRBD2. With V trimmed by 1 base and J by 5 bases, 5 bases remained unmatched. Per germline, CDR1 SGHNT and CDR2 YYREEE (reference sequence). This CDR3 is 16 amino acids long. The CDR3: CASSLYLAGGGDTQYF. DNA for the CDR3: TGTGCCAGCAGCTTGTACCTAGCGGGAGGGGGAGATACGCAGTATTTT.

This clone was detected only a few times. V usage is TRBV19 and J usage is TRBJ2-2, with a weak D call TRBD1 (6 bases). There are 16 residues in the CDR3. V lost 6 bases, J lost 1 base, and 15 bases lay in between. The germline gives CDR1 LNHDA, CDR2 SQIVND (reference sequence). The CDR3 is CASSLRGRGNTGELFF. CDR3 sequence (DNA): TGTGCCAGTAGCCTGAGGGGCAGGGGGAACACCGGGGAGCTGTTTTTT.

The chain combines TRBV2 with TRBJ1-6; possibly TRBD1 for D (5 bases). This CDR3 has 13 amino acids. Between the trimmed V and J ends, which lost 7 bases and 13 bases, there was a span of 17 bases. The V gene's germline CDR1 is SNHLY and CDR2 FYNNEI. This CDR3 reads CASKGDSGGPLHF. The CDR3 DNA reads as TGTGCCAGCAAGGGAGACAGCGGGGGTCCCCTCCACTTT.

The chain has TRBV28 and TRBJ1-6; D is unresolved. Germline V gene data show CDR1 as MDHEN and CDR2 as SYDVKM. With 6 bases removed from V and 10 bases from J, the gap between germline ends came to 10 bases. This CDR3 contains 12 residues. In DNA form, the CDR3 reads TGTGCCAGCAGCGACGTGGTCTCACCCCTCCACTTT. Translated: CASSDVVSPLHF.

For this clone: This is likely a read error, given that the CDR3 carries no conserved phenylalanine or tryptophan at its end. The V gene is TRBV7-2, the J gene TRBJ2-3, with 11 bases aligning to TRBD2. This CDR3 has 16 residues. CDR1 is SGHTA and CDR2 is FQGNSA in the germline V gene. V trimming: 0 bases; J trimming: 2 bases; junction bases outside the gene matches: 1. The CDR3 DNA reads TGTGCCAGCAGCTTAGCGACTAGCGGGACCACAGATACGCAGTATCTT. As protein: CASSLATSGTTDTQYL.

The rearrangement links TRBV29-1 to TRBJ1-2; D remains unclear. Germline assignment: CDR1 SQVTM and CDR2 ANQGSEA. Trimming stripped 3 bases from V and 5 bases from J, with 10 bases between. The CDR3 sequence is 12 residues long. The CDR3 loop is CSVEQDSYGYTF. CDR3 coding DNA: TGCAGCGTTGAGCAAGACTCGTATGGCTACACCTTC.